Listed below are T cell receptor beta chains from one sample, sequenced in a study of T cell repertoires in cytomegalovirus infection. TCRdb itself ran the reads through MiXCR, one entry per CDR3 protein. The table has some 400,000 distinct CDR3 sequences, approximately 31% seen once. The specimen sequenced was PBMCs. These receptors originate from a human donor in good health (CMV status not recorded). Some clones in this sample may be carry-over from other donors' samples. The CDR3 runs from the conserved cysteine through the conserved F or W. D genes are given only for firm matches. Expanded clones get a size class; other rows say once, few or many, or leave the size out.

TGTGCCAGCAGCTTGGAAGGCGCCAAGAACACCGGGGAGCTGTTTTTT | CASSLEGAKNTGELFF | TRBJ2-2 | TRBV5-4 | . | .
TGTGCCAGCAGCCCGCGGGGGCGGGGGGGTTACGAGCAGTACTTC | CASSPRGRGGYEQYF | TRBJ2-7 | TRBV7-9 | TRBD2 | many
TGCAGCGTTCAAGATCCGACAGGGTGGGGGGACACAGATACGCAGTATTTT | CSVQDPTGWGDTDTQYF | TRBJ2-3 | TRBV29-1 | . | .
TGTGCCAGCAGCTTAACGGCCCAGGGGTCCGGGGAGCTGTTTTTT | CASSLTAQGSGELFF | TRBJ2-2 | TRBV7-3 | . | few
TGTGCCAGCAGCTCCCGAAAGAGTCAGAGCATGAACACTGAAGCTTTCTTT | CASSSRKSQSMNTEAFF | TRBJ1-1 | TRBV5-4 | . | .
TGTGCCAGCAGCCCAGCGGGGTCAGGAGATACGCAGTATTTT | CASSPAGSGDTQYF | TRBJ2-3 | TRBV7-6 | TRBD2 | once
TGTGCCAGCAGCTTAGGAACGGGGACAGAGCAGTACTTC | CASSLGTGTEQYF | TRBJ2-7 | TRBV11-2 | . | many
TGCGCCAGCAGCTATGAAGCTGGAAACACCATATATTTT | CASSYEAGNTIYF | TRBJ1-3 | TRBV5-1 | . | few
TGCGCCAGCAGCTTGGAACAGGGGTCAAATAATTCACCCCTCCACTTT | CASSLEQGSNNSPLHF | TRBJ1-6 | TRBV5-1 | TRBD1 | few
TGCAGTGCAAGGGGCCAGGGGACTGAAGCTTTCTTT | CSARGQGTEAFF | TRBJ1-1 | TRBV20-1 | . | .
TGTGCCAGCAGCCCCGGGACAGGGAGCTCCTACGAGCAGTACTTC | CASSPGTGSSYEQYF | TRBJ2-7 | TRBV7-9 | TRBD1 | many
TGTGCCAGCAGTCCGGAGGGCTGGCGGCCCCAGCATTTT | CASSPEGWRPQHF | TRBJ1-5 | TRBV7-9 | . | .
TGTGCCAGTAGCCCAAGCCGGGCAGCCGTTCGTCAAGCTTTCTTT | CASSPSRAAVRQAFF | TRBJ1-1 | TRBV19 | . | few
TGCGCCAGCAGACTTGACCCTTTTAGCAATCAGCCCCAGCATTTT | CASRLDPFSNQPQHF | TRBJ1-5 | TRBV5-1 | . | .
TGTGCCAGCAGTTCCAACTATGATGGCTACACCTTC | CASSSNYDGYTF | TRBJ1-2 | TRBV27 | . | .
TGTGCCAGTACCCTTCGGTCTAGCAATCAGCCCCAGCATTTT | CASTLRSSNQPQHF | TRBJ1-5 | TRBV19 | . | .
TGTGCCAGCAGTTTTCCCCCAACCTACGAGCAGTACTTC | CASSFPPTYEQYF | TRBJ2-7 | TRBV12-3/TRBV12-4 | . | few
TGCAGCGTACACAGGAACACCGGGGAGCTGTTTTTT | CSVHRNTGELFF | TRBJ2-2 | TRBV29-1 | . | few
TGTGCCAGCAGCTGGGGGACTAGCGGGGCAGCAGGAGATACGCAGTATTTT | CASSWGTSGAAGDTQYF | TRBJ2-3 | TRBV7-6 | TRBD2 | few
TGTGCCATCACCACTCAGGGGAGCAATGAGCAGTTCTTC | CAITTQGSNEQFF | TRBJ2-1 | TRBV10-3 | . | few